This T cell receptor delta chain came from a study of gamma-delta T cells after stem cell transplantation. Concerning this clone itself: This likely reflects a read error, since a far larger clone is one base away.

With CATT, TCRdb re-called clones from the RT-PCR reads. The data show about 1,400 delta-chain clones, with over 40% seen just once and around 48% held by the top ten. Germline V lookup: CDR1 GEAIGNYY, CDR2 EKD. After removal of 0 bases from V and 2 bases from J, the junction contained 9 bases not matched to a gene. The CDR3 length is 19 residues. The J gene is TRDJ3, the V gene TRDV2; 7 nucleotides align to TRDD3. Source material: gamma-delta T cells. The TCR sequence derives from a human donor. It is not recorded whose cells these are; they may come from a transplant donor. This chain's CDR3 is CACDTGGFSGAWDTRQMFF. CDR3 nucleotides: TGTGCCTGTGACACCGGGGGATTCTCCGGCGCCTGGGACACCCGACAGATGTTTTTC.